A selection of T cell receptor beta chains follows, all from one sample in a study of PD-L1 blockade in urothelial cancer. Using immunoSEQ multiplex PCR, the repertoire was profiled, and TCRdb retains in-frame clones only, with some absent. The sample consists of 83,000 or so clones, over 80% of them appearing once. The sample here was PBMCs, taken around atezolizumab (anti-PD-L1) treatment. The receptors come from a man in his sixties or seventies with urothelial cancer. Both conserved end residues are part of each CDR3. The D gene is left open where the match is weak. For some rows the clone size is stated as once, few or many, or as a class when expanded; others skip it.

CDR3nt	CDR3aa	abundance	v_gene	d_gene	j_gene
TGTGCCAGTAGTATAGGAGCCCTCCCAGATACGCAGTATTTT	CASSIGALPDTQYF	once	TRBV19	-	TRBJ2-3
TGCGCCAGCAGCTTGGTTGCGGCGAACACCGGGGAGCTGTTTTTT	CASSLVAANTGELFF	-	TRBV5-1	-	TRBJ2-2
TGCGCCAGCAGCCAACTAGCGGCGAGCTCCTACAATGAGCAGTTCTTC	CASSQLAASSYNEQFF	-	TRBV4-3	TRBD2	TRBJ2-1
TGCGCCAGCAGCCAAGTTCGGGGTAGCACCGGGGAGCTGTTTTTT	CASSQVRGSTGELFF	-	TRBV4-3	-	TRBJ2-2
TGTGCCAGCAGCTTAGTTGGGGGGGCCTCCTACGAGCAGTACTTC	CASSLVGGASYEQYF	-	TRBV7-2	-	TRBJ2-7
TGTGCCAGCAGTTATCAGGGGGCGATCTCTGGGGCCAACGTCCTGACTTTC	CASSYQGAISGANVLTF	many	TRBV27	TRBD1	TRBJ2-6
TGCAGCGTTGAAGATCTGGGGTTAAATCGGGGGGGGGCGGAGCAGTTCTTC	CSVEDLGLNRGGAEQFF	-	TRBV29-1	TRBD2	TRBJ2-1
TGTGCCAGCACCGTTCCTTACAATGAGCAGTTCTTC	CASTVPYNEQFF	-	TRBV7-2	-	TRBJ2-1
TGTGCCAGCAGTTTGGAGGGACCCCGGAATTTGAACACTGAAGCTTTCTTT	CASSLEGPRNLNTEAFF	-	TRBV27	-	TRBJ1-1
TGCGCCAGCAGCTTGGCCGCGGGCACAGATACGCAGTATTTT	CASSLAAGTDTQYF	-	TRBV5-1	-	TRBJ2-3
TGTGCCAGCAGCCCCCGACAGGGGGCGAATGAGCAGTACTTC	CASSPRQGANEQYF	-	TRBV11-1	TRBD1	TRBJ2-7
TGCAGTACGGGACAGGGATACGAGCAGTACTTC	CSTGQGYEQYF	once	TRBV20-1	TRBD1	TRBJ2-7
TGTGCCAGCAGTGTCTCTAGCGGGGAGACAGATACGCAGTATTTT	CASSVSSGETDTQYF	-	TRBV2	TRBD2	TRBJ2-3
TGTGCCATCAGTAAAGAAACCGGGGACAGGGTGAATGAGCAGTTCTTC	CAISKETGDRVNEQFF	-	TRBV10-3	TRBD1	TRBJ2-1
TGTGCCAGCCGGACGTCCGGGACGCCGGGGGCTAATGAAAAACTGTTTTTT	CASRTSGTPGANEKLFF	-	TRBV5-5	-	TRBJ1-4
TGCGCCAGCAGCCAAGATGCGGTGAGCAATCAGCCCCAGCATTTT	CASSQDAVSNQPQHF	-	TRBV4-1	-	TRBJ1-5
TGCAGTGCTCCATCCGGAGGTCAGCAGTTCTTC	CSAPSGGQQFF	-	TRBV20-1	-	TRBJ2-1
TGTGCCAGCAGTTACCCCGGGACAGGGCAGTATTTT	CASSYPGTGQYF	few	TRBV6-5	TRBD1	TRBJ2-3